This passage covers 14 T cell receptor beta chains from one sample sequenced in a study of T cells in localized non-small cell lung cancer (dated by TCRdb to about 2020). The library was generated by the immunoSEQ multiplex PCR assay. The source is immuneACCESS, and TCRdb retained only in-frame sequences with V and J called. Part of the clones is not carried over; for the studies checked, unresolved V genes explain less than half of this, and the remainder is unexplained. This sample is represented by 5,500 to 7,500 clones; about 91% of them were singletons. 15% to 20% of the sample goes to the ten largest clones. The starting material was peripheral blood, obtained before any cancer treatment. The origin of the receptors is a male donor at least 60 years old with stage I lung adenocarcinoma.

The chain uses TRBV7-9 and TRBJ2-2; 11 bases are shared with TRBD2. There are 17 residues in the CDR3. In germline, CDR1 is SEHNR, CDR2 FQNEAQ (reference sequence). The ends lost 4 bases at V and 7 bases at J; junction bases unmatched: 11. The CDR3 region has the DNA TGTGCCAGCAGCTCCACTTTGACTAGCGGGGTTGTCGGGGAGCTGTTTTTT. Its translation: CASSSTLTSGVVGELFF.

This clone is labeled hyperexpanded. The CDR3 reads CASSISGRSTDTQYF. The CDR3 DNA reads as TGTGCCAGTAGTATAAGCGGGCGTAGCACAGATACGCAGTATTTT. The V and J genes are TRBV19 and TRBJ2-3; D perhaps matches TRBD2 (6 bases). V shed 2 bases and J shed 0 bases, with 9 bases lying between them. The germline V gene encodes CDR1 LNHDA and CDR2 SQIVND (reference sequence). This CDR3 has 15 residues.

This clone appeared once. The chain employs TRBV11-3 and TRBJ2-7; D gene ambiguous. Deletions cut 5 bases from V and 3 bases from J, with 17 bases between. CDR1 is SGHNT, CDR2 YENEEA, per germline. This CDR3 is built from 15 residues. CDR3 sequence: CASSPDRYNHYEQYF. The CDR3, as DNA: TGTGCCAGCAGCCCGGACCGTTACAACCACTACGAGCAGTACTTC.

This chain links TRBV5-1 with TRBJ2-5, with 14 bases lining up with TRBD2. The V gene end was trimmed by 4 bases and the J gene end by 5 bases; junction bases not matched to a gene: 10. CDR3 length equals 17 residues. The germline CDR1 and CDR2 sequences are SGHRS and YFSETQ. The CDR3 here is CASSPGTSGGAAETQYF. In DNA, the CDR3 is TGCGCCAGCAGCCCTGGGACTAGCGGGGGCGCCGCGGAGACCCAGTACTTC.

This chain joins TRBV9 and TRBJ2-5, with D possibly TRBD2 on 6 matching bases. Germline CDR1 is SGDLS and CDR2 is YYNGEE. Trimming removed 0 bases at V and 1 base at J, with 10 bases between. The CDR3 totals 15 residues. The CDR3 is CASSVAGLLQETQYF. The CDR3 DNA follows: TGTGCCAGCAGCGTAGCGGGACTCCTCCAAGAGACCCAGTACTTC.

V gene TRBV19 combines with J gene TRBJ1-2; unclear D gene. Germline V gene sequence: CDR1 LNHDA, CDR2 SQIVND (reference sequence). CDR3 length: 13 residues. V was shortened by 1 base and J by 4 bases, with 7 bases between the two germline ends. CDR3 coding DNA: TGTGCCAGTAGTATAGGAGCGGCCTATGGCTACACCTTC. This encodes CASSIGAAYGYTF.

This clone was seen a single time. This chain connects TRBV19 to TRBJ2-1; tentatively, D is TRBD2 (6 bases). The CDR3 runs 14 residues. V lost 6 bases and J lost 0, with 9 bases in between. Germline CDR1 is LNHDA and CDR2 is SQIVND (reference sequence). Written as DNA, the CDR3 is TGTGCCAGTAGAGCGGGTGGCTCCTACAATGAGCAGTTCTTC. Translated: CASRAGGSYNEQFF.

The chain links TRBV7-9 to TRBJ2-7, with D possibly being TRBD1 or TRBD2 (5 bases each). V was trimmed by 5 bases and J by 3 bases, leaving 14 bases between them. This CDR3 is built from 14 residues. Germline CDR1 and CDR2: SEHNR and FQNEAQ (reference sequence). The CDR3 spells CASSPGTTVYEQYF. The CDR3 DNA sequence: TGTGCCAGCAGCCCAGGGACCACAGTCTACGAGCAGTACTTC.

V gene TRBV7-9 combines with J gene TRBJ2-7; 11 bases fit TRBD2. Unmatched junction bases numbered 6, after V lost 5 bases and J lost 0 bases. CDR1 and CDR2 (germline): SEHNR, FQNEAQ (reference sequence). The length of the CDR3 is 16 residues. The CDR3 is CASSPSTSGSSYEQYV. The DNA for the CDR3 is TGTGCCAGCAGCCCCTCCACTAGCGGGAGCTCCTACGAGCAGTACGTC.

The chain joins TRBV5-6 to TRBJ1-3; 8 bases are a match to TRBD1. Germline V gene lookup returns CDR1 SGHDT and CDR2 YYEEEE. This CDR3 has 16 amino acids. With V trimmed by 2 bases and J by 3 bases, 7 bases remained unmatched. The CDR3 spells CASSFQGALSGNTIYF. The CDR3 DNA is TGTGCCAGCAGCTTCCAGGGGGCGCTGAGTGGAAACACCATATATTTT.

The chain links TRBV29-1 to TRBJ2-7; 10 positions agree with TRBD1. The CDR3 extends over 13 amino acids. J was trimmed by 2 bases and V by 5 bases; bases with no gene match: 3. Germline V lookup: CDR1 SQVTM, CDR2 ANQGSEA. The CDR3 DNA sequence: TGCAGCGTTCAGGGACAGGGGACCTACGAGCAGTACGTC. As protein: CSVQGQGTYEQYV.

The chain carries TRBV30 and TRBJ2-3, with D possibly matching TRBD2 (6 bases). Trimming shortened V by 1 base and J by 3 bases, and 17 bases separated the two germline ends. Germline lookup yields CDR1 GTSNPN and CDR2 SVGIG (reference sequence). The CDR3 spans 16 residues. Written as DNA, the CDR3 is TGTGCCTGGAGTGACAAGCGGGCGGACGTTACAGATACGCAGTATTTT. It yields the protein CAWSDKRADVTDTQYF.

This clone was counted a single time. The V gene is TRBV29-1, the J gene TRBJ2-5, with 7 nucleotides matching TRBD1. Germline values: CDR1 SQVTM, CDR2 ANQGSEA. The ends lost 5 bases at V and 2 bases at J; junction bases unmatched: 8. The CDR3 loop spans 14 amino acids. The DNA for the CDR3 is TGCAGCGTTAAAAGGGGCAGGGGGCAAGAGACCCAGTACTTC. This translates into CSVKRGRGQETQYF.

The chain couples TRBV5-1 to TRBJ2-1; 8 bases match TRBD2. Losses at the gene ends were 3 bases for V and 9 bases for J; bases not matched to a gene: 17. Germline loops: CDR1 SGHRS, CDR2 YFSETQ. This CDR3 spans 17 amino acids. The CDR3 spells CASSSWRGAGPGAEQFF. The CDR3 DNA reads TGCGCCAGCAGCTCCTGGCGGGGGGCAGGGCCGGGGGCTGAGCAGTTCTTC.